What follows is one T cell receptor (beta chain) and its context. Its antigen target is currently unknown. No much larger clonotype is one base removed from it; base qualities were not supplied. The data belong to a study of cytomegalovirus exposure and HLA in healthy donors (TCRdb year 2017). Context from the whole study: In an earlier analysis of several hundred of the donors, under 300 Gb of sequence data and just under 120 million unique TCR beta sequences from about 190 million T cells were reported. An early release covering roughly 640 HLA-typed donors comprised about 310 gigabases of sequencing data and some 79 million unique TCR sequences. The genetic ancestry cluster associated with self-reported Caucasian donors included over 65% of the roughly 400 genotyped donors. The aim of the study was to test whether cataloging public T cell receptors could identify signatures of past pathogen exposure. The study used immunosequencing to profile the T cell repertoires of under 700 subjects and linked those repertoires to cytomegalovirus serostatus. A separate validation cohort of over a hundred different subjects was used in addition to the approximately 610-subject first cohort. To predict cytomegalovirus infection status, the study brought together high-throughput TCR immunosequencing, statistical association of individual TCRs with disease status, and machine learning. To study patterns of TCR occurrence, a later analysis re-analyzed previously published TCR beta repertoires from 600 to 750 donors and added high-resolution HLA genotyping. Rather than drawing on any new phenotypic data, the later analysis identified candidate immune exposures from TCR beta sequences and the way those sequences occurred across donors. An earlier analysis of a few hundred of the donors applied high-throughput TCR beta sequencing to assess whether each TCR beta V gene segment acted as functional or pseudogenic. Donor age, sex, ethnicity and CMV serostatus were compiled alongside the repertoire data. Genome-wide SNP genotypes for about 55% of the roughly 670 donors were used in a later genetic analysis, which treated that subset as a discovery cohort. Every repertoire in the discovery cohort had been generated on one and the same sequencing platform. Both class I and class II loci were covered by HLA typing, at four-digit resolution. Typing coverage varied by locus: about 620-640 donors for A, B, C, DRB1 and DQB1; some 520 for DQA1; approximately 570 for DPA1; approximately 450 for DPB1. Roughly five DR-DQ haplotypes were handled as single units for association and clustering, since linkage in the cohort was strong. Among about 370 genotyped donors of the cohort, an average of approximately 240,000 unique TCR beta nucleotide sequences was sequenced per donor, of which about 18% were non-productive. Broader findings and caveats from the paper: A later analysis found that most CMV-associated TCR beta chains appeared HLA-restricted, with HLA associations seemingly driven largely by CMV exposure. The presence/absence analyses assumed that sequencing depth was roughly uniform across donors, and that assumption may not be true. Because counts were too low, seventeen rarely observed V segments, including chromosome 9 orphons, were excluded from the earlier analysis of several hundred of the donors. At a false discovery rate of 0.05, a later analysis linked around 17,000 TCR beta sequences to specific HLA alleles. Most TCR sequences were observed very rarely across donors, whereas some public TCRs were present in many individuals. In a later analysis, the rate of TCR association differed among HLA loci, with DRB1 alleles having the most associated TCRs and HLA-C alleles having the fewest. In a later genetic analysis, a missense DCLRE1C variant was associated with V-gene and J-gene trimming of TCR beta chains, and the association was replicated in an independent cohort. Broadly in line with IMGT annotations, most TCR beta V segments showed up in productive rearrangements about 87% or about 30% of the time in an earlier analysis of several hundred of the donors. Assigning TCR associations to individual alleles was difficult when HLA alleles, especially DR and DQ, strongly co-occurred. Several of the top co-occurrence clusters appeared to be linked to parvovirus B19, influenza, CMV and Epstein-Barr virus, according to a later analysis. A further reported finding was that TCR beta sequences accurately predicted the HLA-A and HLA-B alleles for most subjects in the first cohort. For the cohort, immune exposure information was limited to CMV serostatus. In vitro tests confirmed that a few of the cytomegalovirus-associated TCR beta chains recognize cytomegalovirus antigens. According to a later genetic analysis, donors in an Asian-associated ancestry cluster had fewer N-insertions in productive TCRs than the approximately 690-donor mean. Because HLA typing was missing for some donors at each locus, association tests included only the typed subset. A group of highly shared sequence variants was considered likely to be a technical artifact of the sequencing pipeline. In this cohort, only TCR beta chains were sequenced, and detectable features were limited by the absence of alpha or paired-chain data. In both the original and validation cohorts, the classifier was reported to diagnose cytomegalovirus status with high specificity and sensitivity. It was suggested by the authors that the approach could potentially be generalized to other disease states and immunological phenotypes. The study listed 150 to 200 TCR beta chains as associated with cytomegalovirus. Correlated functional status among segregating V segments might reflect linkage disequilibrium, but an unknown experimental factor could not be ruled out. A later analysis found that HLA-associated TCR beta chains were more clonally expanded and had lower generation probabilities than equally common non-associated chains.

The cohort comprised some 730 healthy bone marrow donors. At the time of sampling, every cohort member was nominally healthy, though immune exposures that went unrecorded were likely present. The donor tested CMV seronegative and was one of the 352 seronegative cohort members. A peripheral blood sample was collected from each donor, and TCR beta sequencing was performed on peripheral blood mononuclear cells. Genomic DNA was extracted from the blood cell samples with the Qiagen DNeasy Blood Extraction Kit. Libraries were built with the immunoSEQ multiplex PCR assay. For the multiplex PCR, a mixture combining 60 forward primers for TCR Vbeta segments and 13 reverse primers for TCR Jbeta segments was used. Amplification of the CDR3 region of rearranged TCR beta genes was performed with a multiplex PCR assay on genomic DNA. The Illumina HiSeq System was used to sequence the amplified TCR beta libraries as 87-base-pair reads. Per the source publication's procedure: A later analysis counted approximately 84 million unique TCR beta chains across the 650 to 800 repertoires, and roughly 10 million of these chains were shared by at least two donors. Raw reads were error-corrected and collapsed into unique sequences with a nearest-neighbor algorithm that merged closely related sequences to remove PCR and sequencing errors. To assign V, D and J gene segments, CDR3 sequences were aligned to IMGT reference sequences. Each retained sequence needed at least a six-nucleotide match to both a V gene segment and a J gene segment. A rearrangement counted as productive if the CDR3 had no stop codons and remained in frame with V and J, and every other rearrangement counted as non-productive. CDR3 was defined by IMGT convention, running from the second conserved V-encoded cysteine to the conserved J-encoded phenylalanine. The earlier analysis of some 540 of the donors excluded any sequence lacking an unambiguous match to a single V gene segment. An earlier analysis of approximately 590 of the donors classified V segments as functional when productive rearrangements were above 56.7% and as segregating when the standard deviation between donors was above 5%. To diagnose cytomegalovirus status from the catalog of TCR beta chain sequences, a statistical classification framework was built. In a later analysis, V and J genes were assigned by comparing TCR nucleotide sequences against IMGT/GENE-DB human TR gene sequences. A later analysis assigned CDR3 sequences and most-parsimonious VDJ recombination scenarios with the TCRdist pipeline. In a later analysis, each TCR beta chain was defined by its CDR3 amino acid sequence together with its V-gene family, and reads lacking a unique V-gene family were excluded. As a way to deal with suspected cross-contamination and a sequencing artifact, a later analysis dropped roughly 620 nucleotide sequences that were highly shared and had low generation probability. In a later analysis, a clonal expansion index was calculated for each public chain from normalized within-repertoire ranks of inferred template counts. In a later analysis, generation probabilities were computed with a VDJ recombination model fitted to out-of-frame rearrangements, and the resulting probabilities were checked against IGoR. Hypergeometric tests were used in a later analysis to score TCR-TCR, TCR-HLA and TCR-CMV co-occurrence, with a repertoire-size bias correction applied to the TCR pairs. In a later analysis, false discovery rates were estimated by permuting HLA or CMV assignments 20 times. In a later analysis, co-occurring TCRs were grouped with DBSCAN, and TCRdist sequence similarity was added when clustering was performed within HLA-allele-positive subsets. For co-occurrence clustering, repertoires with fewer than 30,000 or more than 120,000 public chains were excluded, along with four to six repertoires with anomalous nucleotide sharing. TCRdb took over this immuneACCESS table, retaining in-frame rearrangements with V and J assigned. Such tables are incomplete; in checked studies, under half of the missing clones stem from an unresolved V gene, and the remainder is unexplained. V, J and clone size were drawn from that table, and D and trimming were deduced from the DNA. Here the sample has about 150,000 clones; 84% occur a single time. About 4.9% of the sample comes from the top ten.

Source material: PBMCs. The clonotype originates from a man younger than 35 in good health and CMV-seronegative.

The DNA sequence follows: TGTGCCAGCAGCGTAGCATGGCTCACAGATACGCAGTATTTT. Its protein reads: CASSVAWLTDTQYF. The rearrangement combines TRBV9 with TRBJ2-3; a confident D gene designation cannot be given. Including the terminal cysteine and phenylalanine, the CDR3 comprises 14 residues. The sequence is cut down to CDR3 DNA, 42 bases in frame from base 1. At the junction V is shortened by 0 bases and J by 2 bases, with 7 bases in between. Reading the germline V gene gives CDR1 SGDLS and CDR2 YYNGEE. Here the CDR3 is joined to the reference TRBV9 and TRBJ2-3 genes, and the full variable domain is: DSGVTQTPKHLITATGQRVTLRCSPRSGDLSVYWYQQSLDQGLQFLIQYYNGEERAKGNILERFSAQQFPDLHSELNLSSLELGDSALYFCASSVAWLTDTQYFGPGTRLTVL.